This TCR beta chain comes out of a study of cytomegalovirus exposure and HLA in healthy donors. The overall study: Sequencing of roughly 180 million T cells in an earlier analysis found roughly 120 million unique TCR beta sequences.

A note on this clone: Its cognate antigen is unknown.

General study points: Specific recognition of CMV antigens was confirmed in vitro for a few chains (all CMV-associated).

The PCR ran on 60 Vbeta and 13 Jbeta primers. In the authors' methods: Later, tens of millions of unique TCR beta chains were counted in an analysis, and about 10 million of them were shared. The protocol was immunoSEQ multiplex PCR, while the TCRdb copy is restricted to in-frame clones and leaves out a portion. That table is the source of V, J and clone size, and D and trimming were worked out from the DNA. The data hold approximately 110,000 clones, with under 85% observed a single time. CDR1 and CDR2 (germline): MNHEY, SVGAGI. The CDR3 loop spans 13 amino acids. V was shortened by 7 bases and J by 4 bases, with 13 bases between the two germline ends.

The chain links TRBV6-5 to TRBJ1-1; a possible D gene is TRBD1 (5 bases). Sequencing was done on a sample of PBMCs. This sequence originates from a middle-aged man in good health and CMV-seronegative. The chain's CDR3 is CASKKGPGTEAFF. The CDR3 nucleotides read TGTGCCAGCAAAAAGGGGCCCGGCACTGAAGCTTTCTTT.